The next 8 T cell receptor beta chains were all read from a single sample in a study of blood T cell repertoires in COVID-19. Sequencing was performed with immunoSEQ multiplex PCR; in TCRdb, only in-frame clones are kept and a portion is missing. There are nearly 200,000 clones in the sample; about 80% occur only once, and 6.5% to 7% lies in the top ten. Sequenced input: peripheral blood. The receptors stem from a human donor with acute or convalescent COVID-19. The donor label of this sample is uncertain.

This clone was seen once. This chain uses TRBV5-1 with TRBJ2-1; a possible D gene is TRBD2 (6 bases). Germline V gene sequence: CDR1 SGHRS, CDR2 YFSETQ. The CDR3 has 14 amino acids. The V gene lost 0 bases and the J gene lost 6 bases, with 10 bases spanning the gap. This chain's CDR3 is CASSLGGGTNEQFF. DNA of the CDR3: TGCGCCAGCAGCTTGGGCGGCGGGACCAATGAGCAGTTCTTC. The variable domain in full, completed from reference TRBV5-1 and TRBJ2-1, reads KAGVTQTPRYLIKTRGQQVTLSCSPISGHRSVSWYQQTPGQGLQFLFEYFSETQRNKGNFPGRFSGRQFSNSRSEMNVSTLELGDSALYLCASSLGGGTNEQFFGPGTRLTVL.

The chain employs TRBV5-5 and TRBJ1-1; TRBD1 agrees at 8 bases. Trimming removed 4 bases from V and 6 bases from J; junction bases left unmatched: 8. This CDR3 has 14 residues. The germline CDR1 and CDR2 sequences are SGHKS and YYEKEE (reference sequence). The DNA of the CDR3 is TGTGCCAGCAGCCTCATTGGACAGGGCCCTGAAGCTTTCTTT. This gives the protein CASSLIGQGPEAFF. Using reference TRBV5-5 and TRBJ1-1 for the parts outside the CDR3, the full variable domain is DAGVTQSPTHLIKTRGQQVTLRCSPISGHKSVSWYQQVLGQGPQFIFQYYEKEERGRGNFPDRFSARQFPNYSSELNVNALLLGDSALYLCASSLIGQGPEAFFGQGTRLTVV.

The chain combines TRBV24-1 with TRBJ2-3; D remains unclear. Per germline, CDR1 KGHDR and CDR2 SFDVKD. This CDR3 comprises 14 residues. Trimming shortened V by 4 bases and J by 3 bases, and 10 bases separated the two germline ends. Here the CDR3 reads CATSDPGSTDTQYF. In nucleotides, the CDR3 is TGTGCCACCAGTGACCCGGGTAGTACAGATACGCAGTATTTT.

The chain uses TRBV28 and TRBJ2-1, with 7 bases that match TRBD1. V shed 4 bases, J shed 5 bases, and the junction held 14 bases outside the gene matches. The CDR3 sequence is 17 residues long. Germline CDR1 and CDR2: MDHEN and SYDVKM. CDR3 sequence reads: CASSSIRTGGRDNEQFF. The CDR3 DNA is TGTGCCAGCAGTTCCATCAGGACAGGCGGACGGGACAATGAGCAGTTCTTC.

The V and J genes are TRBV29-1 and TRBJ1-5; TRBD1 is a possible D gene (6 bases). The CDR3 is 15 amino acids. The V end lost 4 bases, the J end lost 0 bases, and 13 bases lay between the germline ends. Germline V CDR1 and CDR2: SQVTM, ANQGSEA. The CDR3 spells CSVARAGDSNQPQHF. The CDR3, as DNA: TGCAGCGTTGCGCGGGCAGGGGATAGCAATCAGCCCCAGCATTTT.

The chain recombines TRBV14 with TRBJ1-4; D uncertain. The CDR3 extends over 14 amino acids. The germline CDR1 and CDR2 sequences are SGHDN and FVKESK. V was trimmed by 1 base and J by 7 bases, leaving 10 bases between them. CDR3 in DNA: TGTGCCAGCAGCCAAGCTGTGAGTGGTGAAAAACTGTTTTTT. Amino acid sequence: CASSQAVSGEKLFF.

The chain links TRBV11-2 to TRBJ1-1; 8 bases are a match to TRBD1. V lost 5 bases, J lost 1 base, and 6 bases stayed unmatched. This CDR3 spans 15 amino acids. The germline CDR1 and CDR2 sequences are SGHAT and FQNNGV. CDR3 DNA: TGTGCCAGCAGCGACTACAGGGGGGGGAACACTGAAGCTTTCTTT. Translated, it gives CASSDYRGGNTEAFF.

The rearrangement uses TRBV5-1 and TRBJ2-7; 13 bases align to TRBD2. Germline assignment: CDR1 SGHRS and CDR2 YFSETQ. Unmatched junction bases numbered 16, after V lost 7 bases and J lost 3 bases. CDR3 length: 18 residues. The chain's CDR3 is CASSRGTVGLAGDYEQYF. The CDR3 nucleotides are TGCGCCAGCTCAAGGGGGACAGTTGGACTAGCGGGAGACTACGAGCAGTACTTC.